Following are 9 T cell receptor beta chains from one sample sequenced in a study of blood T cells in healthy people across ages. Next came a second PCR, run for roughly 6 to 11 cycles, which used a sample-barcoded 5' primer along with a J-beta primer mix. TCRdb redid the calling of the 5' RACE reads with MiXCR, one entry per CDR3 protein. The data hold roughly 2 million distinct CDR3 sequences, with around half observed a single time. Sequencing was carried out using blood. The receptors derive from a woman in her forties in good health.

This clonotype was counted only a few times. This chain links TRBV7-8 with TRBJ2-4; tentatively, D is TRBD1 or TRBD2 (5 bases each). The V gene's germline CDR1 is SGHVS and CDR2 FQNEAQ. The V and J ends lost 1 base and 0 bases respectively, with 16 bases between them. This CDR3 region has 18 residues. This CDR3 reads CASSLEGRHKLAKNIQYF. CDR3 DNA sequence: TGTGCCAGCAGCTTAGAGGGGAGACATAAACTAGCCAAAAACATTCAGTACTTC.

V is TRBV4-3 and J is TRBJ1-2; D possibly corresponds to TRBD1 (6 bases). Germline V CDR1 and CDR2: LGHNA, YSLEER. The CDR3 loop spans 14 amino acids. V was pared by 0 bases and J by 4 bases, with 9 bases between. The CDR3 DNA follows: TGCGCCAGCAGCCAAGATGGAGGGGGCTATGGCTACACCTTC. This sequence encodes CASSQDGGGYGYTF.

The chain uses TRBV7-2 and TRBJ2-1, with D tentatively TRBD2 (6 bases). Germline CDR1 is SGHTA and CDR2 is FQGNSA. This CDR3 region has 15 residues. Trimming removed 2 bases from V and 3 bases from J, with 11 bases in between. The CDR3 loop reads CASSLSGRRYNEQFF. CDR3 DNA: TGTGCCAGCAGCTTAAGCGGGCGGCGCTACAATGAGCAGTTCTTC.

The CDR3 DNA follows: TGTGCCAGCAGCCCAATACAGGGTCGCCCGGTCTATGGCTACACCTTC. It translates to CASSPIQGRPVYGYTF. The V gene is TRBV11-2, the J gene TRBJ1-2, with D possibly matching TRBD1 (6 bases). Germline CDR1 SGHAT, CDR2 FQNNGV. Trimming stripped 5 bases from V and 4 bases from J, with 20 bases between. The CDR3 is made up of 16 amino acids.

This chain uses TRBV11-2 with TRBJ2-1, with no clear D. This CDR3 region has 12 residues. Trimming pared 1 base from V and 9 bases from J, leaving 7 bases between. Looked up from germline, CDR1 is SGHAT and CDR2 is FQNNGV. CDR3 residues: CASSLGQVEQFF. CDR3 bases: TGTGCCAGCAGCTTAGGTCAAGTTGAGCAGTTCTTC.

The chain joins TRBV4-3 to TRBJ2-1; 8 bases agree with TRBD2. Germline lookup yields CDR1 LGHNA and CDR2 YSLEER. V lost 2 bases and J lost 9; bases outside the gene matches: 3. The CDR3 sequence is 13 residues long. The CDR3 here is CASSQTRGGEQFF. Written as DNA, the CDR3 is TGCGCCAGCAGCCAAACCCGGGGGGGTGAGCAGTTCTTC.

The chain carries TRBV6-2 or TRBV6-3 and TRBJ2-3, with 7 bases aligning to TRBD1. The CDR3 is 16 amino acids. V lost 4 bases to trimming and J lost 2 bases; unmatched junction nucleotides: 9. Germline CDR1 is MNHEY and CDR2 is SVGEGT. The CDR3 nucleotides read TGTGCCAGCAGTTCCCCCAGGGGGTGGGACACAGATACGCAGTATTTT. It encodes CASSSPRGWDTDTQYF.

The V gene is TRBV5-1, the J gene TRBJ2-7; TRBD2 might be the D (6 bases). V lost 5 bases to trimming and J lost 4 bases, with 19 bases between them. CDR1 is SGHRS, CDR2 YFSETQ, per germline. This CDR3 region has 15 residues. CDR3 residues: CASSRTTSRVYEQYF. DNA for the CDR3: TGCGCCAGCAGTCGGACCACTAGCCGGGTATACGAGCAGTACTTC.

This clonotype has just a few counts. This sequence joins TRBV3-1 and TRBJ2-1; tentative D call: TRBD1 (5 bases). This CDR3 is 16 amino acids long. V was clipped by 1 base and J by 3 bases, with 13 bases between them. Germline V gene sequence: CDR1 LGHDT, CDR2 YNNKEL (reference sequence). The CDR3 bases are TGTGCCAGCAGCCAAGTTCGGCTAGGGGACTACAATGAGCAGTTCTTC. It yields the protein CASSQVRLGDYNEQFF.